This TCR beta chain comes out of a study of regulatory dendritic cells for organ transplantation. Clones were read by immunoSEQ multiplex PCR, and TCRdb kept only the in-frame ones, dropping some. The sample consists of under 12,000 clones, roughly 71% of them appearing once. V gave up 3 bases and J gave up 8 bases, with 17 bases separating them. The CDR3 runs to 15 residues. Germline assignment: CDR1 ENHRY and CDR2 SYGVKD. This clone has only one observation. Its antigen is currently unknown. Study-wide points: The most alloreactive TCR clonotypes were found in resting memory CD8+ cells.

Sorted subsets were CFSE-labeled and cultured four to six days with allogeneic dendritic cells. The rearrangement joins TRBV10-3 to TRBJ1-3; weak D call: TRBD1 (6 bases). This TCR derives from a human donor in good health. The sequenced material came from memory CD4+ T cells from blood cultured with regulatory dendritic cells. Subset of the sample: CD45RO+ memory T cells. The CDR3 bases are TGTGCCATCAGTGACCAGGGGTCTCAAGGGGACACCATATATTTT. Protein sequence: CAISDQGSQGDTIYF.